The following is a TCR beta chain sequence with its context. The clone's antigen remains unknown. Qualities for individual bases were not recorded, and no much larger clone is one base off. The data are from a study of T cell repertoires in cytomegalovirus infection (dated by TCRdb to between 2018 and 2021). Some background on the complete study: Alongside well-studied HLA-B-restricted epitopes, the peptide stimulations were aimed at recently identified HLA-C-restricted CMV epitopes, whose presentation resists viral immunomodulation. The HLA type of each donor mattered for the analysis, because public TCR beta signatures pointed to carriage of CMV infection along with the matching HLA type. The paper's findings and limits, for the study overall: In both this cohort and an independent approximately 370-donor cohort, the cumulative frequency of public TCR beta family members distinguished carriers of CMV infection plus the relevant HLA type. The ex vivo response was dominated by HLA-C-restricted CMV-specific TCR beta clonotypes, which also provided the single most frequent clonotype in two of eight donors.

Sample treatment or condition, as interpreted from the label and publication: in vitro stimulation with specific CMV peptide epitopes to enrich CMV-specific T cells. Sequencing used an Illumina HiSeq 1500. TCRdb reran the public reads through fastp at Q25 and MiXCR, keeping productive beta chains. Rows with one shared CDR3 protein collapse into an entry with the most common genes and DNA. The table for this sample lists approximately 110,000 distinct CDR3 sequences; more than 30% of them were counted only once. The ten largest account for around 54% of the sample. Looking up the germline V gene yields CDR1 SGHTA and CDR2 FQGNSA. Trimming accounts for 2 bases at V and 5 bases at J, while the number of junction bases matched to no gene is 8. Including cysteine and phenylalanine, the CDR3 has 18 amino acids. The sequence is cut down to CDR3 DNA, 54 bases in frame from base 1.

This TCR was sampled from a human donor in good health (CMV status not recorded). Some clones in this sample may be carry-over from other donors' samples. The chain couples TRBV7-2 to TRBJ2-2, with 13 middle bases fitting TRBD2. Here the sequenced sample was CD8+ T cells from cultured PBMCs, taken from culture after CMV antigen stimulation. The encoded CDR3 is CASSLLGTSGDYTGELFF. The nucleotide sequence reads as follows: TGTGCCAGCAGCTTACTCGGGACTAGCGGGGATTATACCGGGGAGCTGTTTTTT.